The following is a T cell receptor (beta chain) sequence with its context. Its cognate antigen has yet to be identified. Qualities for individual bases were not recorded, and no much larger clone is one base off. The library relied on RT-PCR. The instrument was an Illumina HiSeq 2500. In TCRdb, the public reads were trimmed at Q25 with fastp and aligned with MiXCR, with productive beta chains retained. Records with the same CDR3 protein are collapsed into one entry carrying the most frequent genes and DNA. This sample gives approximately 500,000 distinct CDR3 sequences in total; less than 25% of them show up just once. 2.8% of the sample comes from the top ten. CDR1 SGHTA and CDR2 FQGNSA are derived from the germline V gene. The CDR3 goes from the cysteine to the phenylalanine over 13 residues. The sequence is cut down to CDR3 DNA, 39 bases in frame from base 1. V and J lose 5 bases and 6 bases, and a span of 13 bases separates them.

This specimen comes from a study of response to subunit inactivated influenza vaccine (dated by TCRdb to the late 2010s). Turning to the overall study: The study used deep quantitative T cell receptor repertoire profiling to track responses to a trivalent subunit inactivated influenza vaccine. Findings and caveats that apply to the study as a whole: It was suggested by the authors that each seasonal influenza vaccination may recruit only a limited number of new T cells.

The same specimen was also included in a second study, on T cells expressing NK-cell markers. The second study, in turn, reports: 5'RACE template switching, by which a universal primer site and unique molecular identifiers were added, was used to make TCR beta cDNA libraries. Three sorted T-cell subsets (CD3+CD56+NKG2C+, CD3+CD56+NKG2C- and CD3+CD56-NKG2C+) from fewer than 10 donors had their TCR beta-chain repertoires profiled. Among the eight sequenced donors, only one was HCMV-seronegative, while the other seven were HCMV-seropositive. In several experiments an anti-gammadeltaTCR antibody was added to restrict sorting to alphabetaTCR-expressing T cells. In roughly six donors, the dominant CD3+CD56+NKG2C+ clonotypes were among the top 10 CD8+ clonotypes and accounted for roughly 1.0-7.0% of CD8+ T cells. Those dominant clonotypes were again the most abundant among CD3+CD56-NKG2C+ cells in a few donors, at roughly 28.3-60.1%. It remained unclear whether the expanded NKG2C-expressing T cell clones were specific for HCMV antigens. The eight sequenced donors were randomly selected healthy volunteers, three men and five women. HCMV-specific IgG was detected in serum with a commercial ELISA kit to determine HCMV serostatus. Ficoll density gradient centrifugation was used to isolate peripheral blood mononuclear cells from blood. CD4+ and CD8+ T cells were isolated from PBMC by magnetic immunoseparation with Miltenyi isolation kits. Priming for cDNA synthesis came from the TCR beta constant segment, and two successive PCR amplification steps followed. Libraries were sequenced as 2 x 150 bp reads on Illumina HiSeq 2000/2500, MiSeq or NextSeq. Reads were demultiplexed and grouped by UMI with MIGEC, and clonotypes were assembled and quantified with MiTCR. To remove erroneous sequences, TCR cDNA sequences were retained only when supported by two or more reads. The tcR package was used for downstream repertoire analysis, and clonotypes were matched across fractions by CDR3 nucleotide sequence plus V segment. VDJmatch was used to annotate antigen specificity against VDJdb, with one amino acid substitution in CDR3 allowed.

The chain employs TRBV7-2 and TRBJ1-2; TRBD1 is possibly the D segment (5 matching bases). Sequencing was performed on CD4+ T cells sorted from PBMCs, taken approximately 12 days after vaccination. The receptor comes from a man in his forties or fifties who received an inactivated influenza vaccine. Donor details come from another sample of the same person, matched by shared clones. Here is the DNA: TGTGCCAGCAGCCCCGACAGACTACATGGCTACACCTTC. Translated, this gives CASSPDRLHGYTF.